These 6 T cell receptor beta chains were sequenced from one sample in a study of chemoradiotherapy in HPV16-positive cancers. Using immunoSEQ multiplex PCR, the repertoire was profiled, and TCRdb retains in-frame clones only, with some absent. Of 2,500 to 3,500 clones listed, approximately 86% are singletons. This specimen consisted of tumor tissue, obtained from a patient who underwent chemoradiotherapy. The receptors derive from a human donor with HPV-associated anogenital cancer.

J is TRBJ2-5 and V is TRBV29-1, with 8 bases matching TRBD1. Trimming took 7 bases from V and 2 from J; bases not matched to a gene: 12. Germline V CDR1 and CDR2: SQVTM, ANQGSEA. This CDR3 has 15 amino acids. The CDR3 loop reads CSAGGGRGLQETQYF. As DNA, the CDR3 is TGCAGCGCCGGGGGCGGCAGGGGGCTTCAAGAGACCCAGTACTTC.

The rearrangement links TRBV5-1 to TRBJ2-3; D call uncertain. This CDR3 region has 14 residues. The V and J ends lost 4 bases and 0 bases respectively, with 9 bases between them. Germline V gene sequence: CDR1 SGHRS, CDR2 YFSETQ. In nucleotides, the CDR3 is TGCGCCAGCAGCCCCCCCGCTAGCACAGATACGCAGTATTTT. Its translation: CASSPPASTDTQYF.

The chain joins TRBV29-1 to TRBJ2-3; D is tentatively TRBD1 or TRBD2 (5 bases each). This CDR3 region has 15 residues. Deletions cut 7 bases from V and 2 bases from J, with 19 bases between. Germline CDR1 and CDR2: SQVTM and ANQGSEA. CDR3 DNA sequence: TGCAGCGGCGTGGGCGGCTTAGGGACCACAGATACGCAGTATTTT. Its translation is CSGVGGLGTTDTQYF.

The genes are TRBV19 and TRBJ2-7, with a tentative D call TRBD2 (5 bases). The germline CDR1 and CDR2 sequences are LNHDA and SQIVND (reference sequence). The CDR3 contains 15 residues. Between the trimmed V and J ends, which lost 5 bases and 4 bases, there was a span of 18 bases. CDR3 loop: CASSPLGGTGYEQYF. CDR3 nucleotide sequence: TGTGCCAGTAGTCCCCTCGGAGGCACTGGGTACGAGCAGTACTTC.

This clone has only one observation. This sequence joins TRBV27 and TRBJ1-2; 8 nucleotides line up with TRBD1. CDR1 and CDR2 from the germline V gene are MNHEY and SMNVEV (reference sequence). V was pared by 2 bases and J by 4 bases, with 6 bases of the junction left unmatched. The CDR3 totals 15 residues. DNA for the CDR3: TGTGCCAGCAGTTTAACCCAAACAGGGGGCTATGGCTACACCTTC. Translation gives CASSLTQTGGYGYTF.

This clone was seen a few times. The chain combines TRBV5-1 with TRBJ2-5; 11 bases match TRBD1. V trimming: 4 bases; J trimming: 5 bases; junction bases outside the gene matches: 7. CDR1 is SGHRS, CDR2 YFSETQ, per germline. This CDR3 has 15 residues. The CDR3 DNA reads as TGCGCCAGCAGCCCTGGACAGGGGGCATGGGAGACCCAGTACTTC. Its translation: CASSPGQGAWETQYF.